This record looks at one T cell receptor (beta chain) sequence and its context. This clonotype appeared a few times. Its antigen has not been determined. No quality values exist for individual bases; no much larger clone is one base distant. This sample is drawn from a study of blood T cells in healthy people across ages (dated by TCRdb to between 2014 and 2017). For the wider study: In model experiments, template switching captured roughly one uniquely barcoded TCR beta cDNA molecule for every two T cells. Age-related changes in TCR beta repertoire diversity were measured in the study by deep sequencing normalized with unique cDNA molecular identifiers. Donors were grouped into four age groups: young (average roughly 15 years), middle-aged (over 35), aged (over 55) and long-lived (approximately 75). Two additional independent replicas of 1 million unique cDNA reads from the same blood draw were analyzed for two donors (one aged 18 to 30 and one aged 80 or older). Paper-wide results and their limitations: Compared with the aged group, the long-lived group had more naive CD4+ T cells, fewer expanded clones and increased TCR diversity, suggesting age selection. Observed TCR beta diversity per million T cells fell roughly linearly with age, and a significant reduction was already apparent by age around 36. Bulk unsorted PBMC profiling prevented conclusive comparison of naive and antigen-experienced compartments. Estimates of total diversity based on one million sequenced T cells were considered lower bounds and underestimates. Donor CMV infection status was unknown, potentially confounding age-related changes in expanded clonotypes. A strong correlation was found between observed TCR beta diversity and the percentage of naive T cells measured by flow cytometry.

The roughly 39 donors, aged about 6 to 95 years, were systemically healthy Caucasian individuals from Russia. Each donor gave ten milliliters of peripheral blood, collected into EDTA-treated Vacutainer tubes. Ficoll-Paque density-gradient centrifugation was used to isolate PBMCs, with at least 7 million per sample. Trizol reagent was used to extract total RNA from the PBMCs, yielding at least 5.5 micrograms per sample. For every donor, an aliquot of PBMCs went through flow cytometry to measure the percentages of naive CD45RAhigh/CD27high T cells. Libraries were constructed by 5' RACE. Data came from an Illumina HiSeq 2500. The second PCR ran for about 6 to 12 cycles and used a J-beta primer mix along with a sample-barcoded 5' primer. A unique molecular identifier was introduced onto each TCR beta cDNA molecule by a template-switch 5' adaptor carrying 12 random nucleotides. Each sample yielded at least 2.5 million CDR3-containing paired-end reads. First-strand cDNA synthesis was performed from all RNA using the Mint cDNA synthesis kit, with priming by a TRBC-specific oligonucleotide. After uracil-DNA glycosylase treatment, a first 18-cycle PCR used universal primers M1SS and BC2_uni_R on all cDNA. Per the source publication's procedure: For normalization, 1 million high-quality reads were randomly selected from each sample, with every read carrying a distinct molecular identifier. Reads with shared molecular identifiers were discarded instead of being binned into consensus sequences. MiTCR, with a Q25 quality threshold and the strictest error-elimination algorithm, was used for CDR3 identification, clonotype clustering and error correction. A nonparametric unseen species model with Euler transformation was used to estimate lower-bound total TCR beta diversity. TCRdb applied fastp at Q25 and MiXCR to the public reads, then kept only in-frame beta chains. Rows matching on CDR3 protein sequence are summarized as one entry with the most common DNA and genes. The V and J calls, along with clone size, are taken from TCRdb and not from the paper's own processing. Here the sample has roughly 800,000 distinct CDR3 sequences; 25% occur a single time. Roughly 9% of the sample rests with the top ten.

For CDR1 and CDR2, the germline V gene (reference sequence) lists DFQATT and SNEGSKA. V and J lose 1 base and 3 bases, and a span of 13 bases separates them. The CDR3 sequence holds 14 residues, the cysteine and phenylalanine included. Only the CDR3 DNA stays, 42 bases, in frame from base 1. These sequences were also reported in another study, on T cells of mothers and their children. The second paper further reports: Nine systemically healthy Caucasian individuals served as donors, namely three mothers together with their six children. cDNA synthesis used all of the extracted RNA, with around 1.5 ug of RNA in each 15 ul reaction. In the second PCR, the M1S primer introduced both the sample barcodes and 2-4 random nucleotides. More than 9 million TCR beta CDR3 reads were obtained from each mother, and 2.5 million to 3.5 million reads were obtained from each child. Thymic selection shapes the output of TCR recombination in a similar way in related and unrelated pairs, and inherited differences have a minor effect. Normalized repertoire overlap was always found to be slightly, but never significantly, higher in related mother-child pairs than in unrelated mother-child pairs. No persistent microchimeric T cell clones were found, with a detection sensitivity of around 100 clones per million clonotypes. To look for features that set related mother-child pairs apart from unrelated individuals, the researchers ran deep NGS to compare the TCR beta repertoires of mothers and children. Mothers averaged roughly 40 +/- 4 years of age and children averaged approximately 12 +/- 4 years. After adapters were ligated using NEBNext reagents, the libraries underwent 100+100 nt paired-end sequencing on an Illumina HiSeq 2000. To prevent cross-contamination, the mother and child libraries were prepared one month apart and sequenced in separate runs. For each donor, somewhere between roughly 450,000 and 2,000,000 distinct TCR beta clonotypes were identified. Naive TCR beta clonotypes were estimated from low-frequency clonotypes matched to each donor's FACS-determined naive share, without sorting.

The V and J segments used are TRBV20-1 and TRBJ2-7, with TRBD2 as a weak D call on 6 bases. Sample: blood. The sequence was collected from a boy between 5 and 17 years old in good health. The sequenced DNA: TGCAGTGCTAGAGTGGCTAGCGAGAGCTACGAGCAGTACTTC. Its translation reads: CSARVASESYEQYF.